The T cell receptor beta chain described here comes from a study of T cell clonality in common variable immunodeficiency. This clone was picked up many times. The data were produced by immunoSEQ multiplex PCR, yet TCRdb's version contains in-frame clones alone and is incomplete. The sample has tens of thousands of clones, none seen only once. Donors gave roughly 4.5 to 8.5 ml heparinized peripheral whole blood. The sample was peripheral blood mononuclear cells. This receptor was obtained from a person aged 18-70 years in good health.

CDR3 bases read: TGTGCCAGTTCCAGAGCTAACTATGGC. This codes for CASSRANYG. The complete CDR3 protein is CASSRANYGYTF. The J gene is TRBJ1-2, the V gene TRBV2; D unresolved. The CDR3 is cut off 3 residues early in the read; its end comes from the germline J gene. The V gene's germline CDR1 is SNHLY and CDR2 FYNNEI. The CDR3 has 12 amino acids. The V end lost 9 bases, the J end lost 0 bases, and 8 bases lay between the germline ends.